The 29 T cell receptor beta chains below were found in one sample sequenced in a study of T-cell reconstitution after alpha-beta-depleted transplantation in children. TCRbeta library construction was performed incorporating unique molecular identifiers. TCRdb recomputed calls from the PCR reads with MiXCR, one row per CDR3 protein. The table has some 78,000 distinct CDR3 sequences, 13% to 15% seen once; the top ten hold less than 35%. Here the sequenced sample was PBMCs, mostly from graft donor cells, taken 180 days after TCRalphabeta/CD19-depleted stem cell transplant. The source is a male patient between 2 and 10 years old who had a stem cell transplant for acute lymphoblastic leukemia, so the T cells may come from the graft donor.

J is TRBJ1-5 and V is TRBV19; D unresolved. The CDR3 spans 12 residues. Germline V gene data show CDR1 as LNHDA and CDR2 as SQIVND (reference sequence). V lost 6 bases and J lost 3, with 6 bases in between. The DNA for the CDR3 is TGTGCCAGTAGGGCCCACAATCAGCCCCAGCATTTT. Protein: CASRAHNQPQHF. The full variable domain, in which reference TRBV19 and TRBJ1-5 provide the parts outside the CDR3, is DGGITQSPKYLFRKEGQNVTLSCEQNLNHDAMYWYRQDPGQGLRLIYYSQIVNDFQKGDIAEGYSVSREKKESFPLTVTSAQKNPTAFYLCASRAHNQPQHFGDGTRLSIL.

In this sample, this clonotype turned up once. This chain links TRBV4-3 with TRBJ1-2; D is undetermined. This CDR3 has 15 residues. Deletions cut 0 bases from V and 6 bases from J, with 14 bases between. CDR1 LGHNA and CDR2 YSLEER come from the germline V gene. For the CDR3, the DNA is TGCGCCAGCAGCCAAGAGTTCGGCCGCGTAGATGGCTACACCTTC. Translating it yields CASSQEFGRVDGYTF.

A few counts support this clonotype. The chain couples TRBV6-5 to TRBJ2-2; D is ambiguous. V was shortened by 0 bases and J by 3 bases, with 11 bases between the two germline ends. The CDR3 has 16 amino acids. Germline CDR1 MNHEY, CDR2 SVGAGI. The CDR3 reads CASSYSGPADTGELFF. As DNA, the CDR3 is TGTGCCAGCAGTTACTCCGGGCCCGCGGACACCGGGGAGCTGTTTTTT.

The rearrangement uses TRBV27 and TRBJ1-5; D remains ambiguous. Trimming removed 5 bases at V and 6 bases at J, with 11 bases between. The CDR3 contains 13 residues. CDR1 and CDR2 (germline): MNHEY, SMNVEV (reference sequence). The CDR3 protein is CASSHKDGQPQHF. CDR3 coding DNA: TGTGCCAGCAGTCACAAGGACGGTCAGCCCCAGCATTTT.

This clonotype turned up a few times. The genes are TRBV4-3 and TRBJ1-2, with 7 bases that match TRBD1. CDR1 is LGHNA and CDR2 is YSLEER in the germline V gene. V shed 3 bases, J shed 3 bases, and the junction held 13 bases outside the gene matches. This CDR3 comprises 17 residues. The CDR3 nucleotides are TGCGCCAGCAGCCAGCTCAGACAGGGAAATAGCTACTATGGCTACACCTTC. Translating gives CASSQLRQGNSYYGYTF.

This clonotype came up a few times. The DNA of the CDR3 is TGTGCCAGCAGTTTGACAATGACAGGGCTCCCTTATGGCTACACCTTC. Encoded protein: CASSLTMTGLPYGYTF. The rearrangement uses TRBV28 and TRBJ1-2; 7 positions match TRBD1. V was clipped by 3 bases and J by 5 bases; unmatched bases: 12. CDR3 length: 16 residues. The germline V gene encodes CDR1 MDHEN and CDR2 SYDVKM.

This clonotype has only a few counts. As DNA, the CDR3 is TGCGCCAGCAGCTGGGGACAGTCCTACGAGCAGTACTTC. As protein: CASSWGQSYEQYF. The rearrangement links TRBV5-1 to TRBJ2-7, with 7 bases aligning to TRBD1. This CDR3 comprises 13 residues. Germline V gene sequence: CDR1 SGHRS, CDR2 YFSETQ. V lost 3 bases, J lost 1 base, and 1 base stayed unmatched.

This clonotype was observed a few times. The gene calls are TRBV4-3 and TRBJ2-5, with 15 bases aligning to TRBD2. The CDR3 is 16 residues long. V trimming: 3 bases; J trimming: 4 bases; junction bases outside the gene matches: 3. Germline CDR1 reads LGHNA; CDR2 reads YSLEER. The CDR3 coding sequence is TGCGCCAGCAGCCAGGGACTAGCGGGAGGTAGAGAGACCCAGTACTTC. It yields the protein CASSQGLAGGRETQYF.

This clonotype has a count of ten or more. The genes are TRBV9 and TRBJ1-5; perhaps TRBD1 as D (6 bases). This CDR3 is built from 15 residues. The V gene lost 4 bases and the J gene lost 3 bases, with 14 bases spanning the gap. Germline V CDR1 and CDR2: SGDLS, YYNGEE. CDR3 loop: CASSSVGQFNQPQHF. In DNA, the CDR3 is TGTGCCAGCAGCTCCGTCGGACAGTTCAATCAGCCCCAGCATTTT.

The chain recombines TRBV7-9 with TRBJ2-1, with D unresolved. V lost 6 bases and J lost 4, with 10 bases in between. Germline CDR1 reads SEHNR; CDR2 reads FQNEAQ (reference sequence). CDR3 length equals 13 residues. The CDR3 loop is CASRLSPYNEQFF. For the CDR3, the DNA is TGTGCCAGCAGATTGAGCCCGTACAATGAGCAGTTCTTC.

The J gene is TRBJ2-3, the V gene TRBV24-1; D is undetermined. Germline values: CDR1 KGHDR, CDR2 SFDVKD. This CDR3 spans 13 amino acids. Between the trimmed V and J ends, which lost 2 bases and 4 bases, there was a span of 6 bases. CDR3 sequence: CATSDSPADTQYF. The CDR3 bases are TGTGCCACCAGTGATTCTCCGGCAGATACGCAGTATTTT.

The chain recombines TRBV4-2 with TRBJ1-3, with 7 bases matching TRBD1. The germline V gene encodes CDR1 LGHNA and CDR2 YNFKEQ. This CDR3 is 19 amino acids long. V gave up 1 base and J gave up 0 bases; unmatched junction bases: 12. CDR3 sequence: CASSQAPGGQFFSGNTIYF. The CDR3 coding sequence is TGTGCCAGCAGCCAAGCTCCGGGGGGACAGTTTTTCTCTGGAAACACCATATATTTT.

In its sample, this clonotype was seen many times. The chain links TRBV12-3 or TRBV12-4 to TRBJ2-2; TRBD1 might be the D (6 bases). The V gene lost 5 bases and the J gene lost 6 bases, with 13 bases spanning the gap. CDR3 length: 14 residues. The CDR3: CASSPRQASGELFF. The CDR3 DNA sequence: TGTGCCAGCAGTCCCCGACAGGCATCCGGGGAGCTGTTTTTT.

The rearrangement joins TRBV20-1 to TRBJ2-7, with unresolved D. CDR3 length: 13 residues. Germline CDR1 and CDR2: DFQATT and SNEGSKA (reference sequence). Trimming took off 3 bases at V and 2 bases at J, with 11 bases between the two ends. CDR3 in amino acids: CSASGGWTYEQYF. CDR3 coding DNA: TGCAGTGCTAGCGGTGGCTGGACCTACGAGCAGTACTTC.

This clonotype occurred a few times. The chain has TRBV7-6 and TRBJ1-1; D not certain. This CDR3 has 14 amino acids. The germline V gene encodes CDR1 SGHVS and CDR2 FNYEAQ. Deletions cut 5 bases from V and 5 bases from J, with 15 bases between. This CDR3 reads CASSPWAPGTEAFF. Here the CDR3 DNA reads TGTGCCAGCAGCCCATGGGCCCCGGGGACTGAAGCTTTCTTT.

This chain links TRBV7-9 with TRBJ1-5, with no clear D. Germline V gene data show CDR1 as SEHNR and CDR2 as FQNEAQ (reference sequence). V lost 6 bases, J lost 2 bases, and 20 bases lay in between. The CDR3 length is 17 residues. CDR3 sequence reads: CASSKEVGKLGNQPQHF. The CDR3 DNA reads TGTGCCAGCAGTAAGGAGGTGGGGAAGCTAGGCAATCAGCCCCAGCATTTT. The full variable domain, with the rest looked up from reference TRBV7-9 and TRBJ1-5, is DTGVSQNPRHKITKRGQNVTFRCDPISEHNRLYWYRQTLGQGPEFLTYFQNEAQLEKSRLLSDRFSAERPKGSFSTLEIQRTEQGDSAMYLCASSKEVGKLGNQPQHFGDGTRLSIL.

This clonotype was picked up many times. The rearrangement joins TRBV7-6 to TRBJ2-7; 7 positions match TRBD2. The junction had 10 bases not matched to a gene; V was cut back by 4 bases and J by 4 bases. The germline gives CDR1 SGHVS, CDR2 FNYEAQ. CDR3 size: 15 residues. As DNA, the CDR3 is TGTGCCAGCAGCTCGAGGCGCCTCGGGGGGTACGAGCAGTACTTC. This sequence encodes CASSSRRLGGYEQYF.

This clonotype was counted at least ten times. The chain links TRBV12-3 or TRBV12-4 to TRBJ2-7; TRBD2 agrees at 8 bases. The CDR3 totals 17 residues. With V trimmed by 5 bases and J by 4 bases, 16 bases remained unmatched. The CDR3: CASSLYGLAQRGYEQYF. The CDR3, as DNA: TGTGCCAGCAGTCTGTACGGACTAGCTCAGCGGGGATACGAGCAGTACTTC.

This clonotype was observed a handful of times. This rearrangement joins TRBV6-1 to TRBJ1-1; D call uncertain. The V gene lost 6 bases and the J gene lost 5 bases, with 19 bases spanning the gap. Looked up from germline, CDR1 is MNHNS and CDR2 is SASEGT. The CDR3 sequence is 15 residues long. CDR3 nucleotides: TGTGCCAGCAGCCTGGACCCTCCCCGACGGACTGAAGCTTTCTTT. It specifies CASSLDPPRRTEAFF.

The J gene is TRBJ2-1, the V gene TRBV28; D is undetermined. The V gene's germline CDR1 is MDHEN and CDR2 SYDVKM. The ends were cut back, 5 bases at V and 0 bases at J, with 5 bases in the middle. This CDR3 contains 13 residues. The CDR3 sequence is CASSVHSYNEQFF. The CDR3 DNA reads TGTGCCAGCAGTGTCCACTCCTACAATGAGCAGTTCTTC. Together with reference TRBV28 and TRBJ2-1, the CDR3 gives the full variable domain: DVKVTQSSRYLVKRTGEKVFLECVQDMDHENMFWYRQDPGLGLRLIYFSYDVKMKEKGDIPEGYSVSREKKERFSLILESASTNQTSMYLCASSVHSYNEQFFGPGTRLTVL.

The table lists this clonotype with a few counts. This rearrangement joins TRBV6-5 to TRBJ2-3; D unclear. Looked up from germline, CDR1 is MNHEY and CDR2 is SVGAGI. The CDR3 is 14 residues long. The V gene lost 0 bases and the J gene lost 2 bases, with 6 bases spanning the gap. This CDR3 is CASSYSRFTDTQYF. The CDR3 nucleotides are TGTGCCAGCAGTTACTCGCGGTTCACAGATACGCAGTATTTT.

This chain links TRBV25-1 with TRBJ2-1; D gene uncertain. Germline V gene data show CDR1 as MGHDK and CDR2 as SYGVNS. Trimming removed 3 bases from V and 4 bases from J, with 10 bases in between. The CDR3 contains 14 residues. The CDR3 loop is CASSDKRLYNEQFF. The CDR3 region has the DNA TGTGCCAGCAGTGATAAAAGGCTTTACAATGAGCAGTTCTTC.

This clonotype has a handful of counts. V gene TRBV15 combines with J gene TRBJ2-7, with D uncertain. The CDR3 extends over 15 amino acids. In germline, CDR1 is LNHNV, CDR2 YYDKDF (reference sequence). V lost 0 bases and J lost 4, with 13 bases in between. In DNA form, the CDR3 reads TGTGCCACCAGCAGAGAAACACCCTCTTATTACGAGCAGTACTTC. Its translation is CATSRETPSYYEQYF.

The genes are TRBV5-1 and TRBJ2-3; 11 bases map to TRBD2. The CDR3 has 18 amino acids. Germline V gene lookup returns CDR1 SGHRS and CDR2 YFSETQ. J lost 0 bases, V lost 2 bases, and 8 bases had no gene match. The CDR3 protein is CASSLGHGTSGSTDTQYF. CDR3 DNA sequence: TGCGCCAGCAGCTTAGGGCACGGGACTAGCGGCAGCACAGATACGCAGTATTTT. Together with reference TRBV5-1 and TRBJ2-3, the CDR3 gives the full variable domain: KAGVTQTPRYLIKTRGQQVTLSCSPISGHRSVSWYQQTPGQGLQFLFEYFSETQRNKGNFPGRFSGRQFSNSRSEMNVSTLELGDSALYLCASSLGHGTSGSTDTQYFGPGTRLTVL.

The chain is built from TRBV6-5 and TRBJ2-7; D not certain. The germline V gene has CDR1 MNHEY and CDR2 SVGAGI. CDR3 length equals 15 residues. V was clipped by 2 bases and J by 3 bases, with 14 bases between them. CDR3 in DNA: TGTGCCAGCAGTTACGACGGATCTGCCCTCTACGAGCAGTACTTC. Protein sequence: CASSYDGSALYEQYF.

Concerning this clonotype itself: This may come from a read error, since a much larger clone is one base off. The V gene is TRBV12-3 or TRBV12-4, the J gene TRBJ1-2; D gene uncertain. V lost 4 bases and J 4 bases, leaving 19 bases between the germline ends. CDR3 length: 16 amino acids. CDR3 protein: CASSYQTLATSYGYTF. CDR3 bases: TGTGCCAGCAGTTACCAGACACTCGCTACATCCTATGGCTACACCTTC.

This clonotype was observed many times. This sequence joins TRBV7-8 and TRBJ2-2; 8 positions match TRBD1. Per the germline V gene, CDR1 is SGHVS and CDR2 is FQNEAQ. This CDR3 region has 16 residues. V gave up 2 bases and J gave up 5 bases; unmatched junction bases: 7. The CDR3 region has the DNA TGTGCCAGCAGCTTATGGGACAGGCCGGTGACCGGGGAGCTGTTTTTT. Residues: CASSLWDRPVTGELFF.

V usage is TRBV7-2 and J usage is TRBJ2-7; TRBD1 aligns across 9 bases. The CDR3 has 15 amino acids. The junction had 4 bases not matched to a gene; V was cut back by 2 bases and J by 2 bases. CDR1 and CDR2 from the germline V gene are SGHTA and FQGNSA. CDR3 sequence reads: CASSLWGTGTYEQYF. In DNA, the CDR3 is TGTGCCAGCAGCTTATGGGGGACAGGGACCTACGAGCAGTACTTC.

The V call is TRBV5-1, the J call TRBJ2-2; TRBD1 matches at 9 bases. The germline V gene encodes CDR1 SGHRS and CDR2 YFSETQ. V lost 0 bases, J lost 7 bases, and 7 bases stayed unmatched. CDR3 length: 16 amino acids. The CDR3 nucleotides are TGCGCCAGCAGCTTGGGCAACAGGGGGCGAAACGGGGAGCTGTTTTTT. Protein: CASSLGNRGRNGELFF.